This record looks at one TCR beta chain sequence and its context. This clone may be a read error of a much larger clone one base away. The data derive from a study of molecular identifiers for immune sequencing clone quantification. The CDR3 has 18 residues. V was pared by 2 bases and J by 2 bases, with 15 bases of the junction left unmatched. From germline, CDR1 is SGHRS and CDR2 YFSETQ. TCRdb fed the PCR reads into MiXCR, producing one record per CDR3 protein. This table has about 500,000 distinct CDR3 sequences, roughly 24% appearing once. The receptor comes from a human donor in good health. Some libraries in this study had Jurkat cell RNA spiked in. The rearrangement joins TRBV5-1 to TRBJ2-7; 8 bases align to TRBD2. The sequenced sample consisted of naive CD8+ T cells from blood, with Jurkat cell RNA spiked in. Subset of the sample: FACS-sorted CD8+CD4-CCR7+CD45RA+ naive T cells. CDR3 sequence (DNA): TGCGCCAGCAGCTTCGGCCAGCGGGAGAGCGGGAGCCCCTACGAGCAGTACTTC. It yields the protein CASSFGQRESGSPYEQYF.